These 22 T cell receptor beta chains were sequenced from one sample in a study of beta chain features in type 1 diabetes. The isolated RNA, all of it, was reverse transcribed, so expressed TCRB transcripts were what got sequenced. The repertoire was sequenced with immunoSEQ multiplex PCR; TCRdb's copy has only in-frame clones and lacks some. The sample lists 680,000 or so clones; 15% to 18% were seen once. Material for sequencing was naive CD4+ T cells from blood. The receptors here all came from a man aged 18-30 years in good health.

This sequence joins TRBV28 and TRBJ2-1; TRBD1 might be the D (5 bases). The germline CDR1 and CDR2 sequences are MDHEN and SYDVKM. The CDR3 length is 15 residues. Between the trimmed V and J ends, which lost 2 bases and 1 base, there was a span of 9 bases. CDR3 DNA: TGTGCCAGCAGTTTAAATCAGGGTTCCTACAATGAGCAGTTCTTC. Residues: CASSLNQGSYNEQFF.

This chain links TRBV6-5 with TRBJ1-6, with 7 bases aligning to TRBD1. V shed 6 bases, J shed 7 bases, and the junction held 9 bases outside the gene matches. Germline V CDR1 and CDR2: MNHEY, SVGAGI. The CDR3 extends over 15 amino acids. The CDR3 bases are TGTGCCAGCAGCTTAACAGGGGAGGGGAATTCACCCCTCCACTTT. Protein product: CASSLTGEGNSPLHF.

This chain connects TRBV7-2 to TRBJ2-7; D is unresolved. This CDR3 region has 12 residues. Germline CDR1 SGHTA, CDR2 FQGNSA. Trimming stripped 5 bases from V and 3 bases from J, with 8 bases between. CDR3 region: CASSPHLYEQYF. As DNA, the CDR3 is TGTGCCAGCAGCCCACACCTCTACGAGCAGTACTTC.

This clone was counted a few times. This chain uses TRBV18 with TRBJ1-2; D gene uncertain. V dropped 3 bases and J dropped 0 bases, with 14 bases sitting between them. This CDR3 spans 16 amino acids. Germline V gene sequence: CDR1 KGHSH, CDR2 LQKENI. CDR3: CASSPTLGPSNYGYTF. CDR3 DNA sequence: TGTGCCAGCTCACCGACCTTAGGCCCTTCTAACTATGGCTACACCTTC.

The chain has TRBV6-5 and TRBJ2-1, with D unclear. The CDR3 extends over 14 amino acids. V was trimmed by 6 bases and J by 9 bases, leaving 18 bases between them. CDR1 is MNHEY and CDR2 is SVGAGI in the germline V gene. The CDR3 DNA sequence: TGTGCCAGCAGGCCTCCACAGAGCGTACGTGAGCAGTTCTTC. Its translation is CASRPPQSVREQFF.

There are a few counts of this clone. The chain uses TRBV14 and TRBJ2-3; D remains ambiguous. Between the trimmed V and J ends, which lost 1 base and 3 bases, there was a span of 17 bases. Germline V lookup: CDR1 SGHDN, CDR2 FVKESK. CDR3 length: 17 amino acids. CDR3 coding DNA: TGTGCCAGCAGCCAAGTCCTCTCCAGCCCGGCGACAGATACGCAGTATTTT. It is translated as CASSQVLSSPATDTQYF.

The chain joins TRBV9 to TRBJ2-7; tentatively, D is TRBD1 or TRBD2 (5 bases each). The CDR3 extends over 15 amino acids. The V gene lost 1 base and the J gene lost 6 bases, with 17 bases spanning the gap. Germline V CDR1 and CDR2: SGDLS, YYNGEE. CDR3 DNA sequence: TGTGCCAGCAGCGTATCAGGGCAGGGAGTAGCCGAGCAGTACTTC. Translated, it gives CASSVSGQGVAEQYF.

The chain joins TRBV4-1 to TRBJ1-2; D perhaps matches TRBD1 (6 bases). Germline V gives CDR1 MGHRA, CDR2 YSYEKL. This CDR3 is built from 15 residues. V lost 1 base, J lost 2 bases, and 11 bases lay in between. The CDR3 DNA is TGCGCCAGCAGCCAAGTAGGGGGGAACAACTATGGCTACACCTTC. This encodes CASSQVGGNNYGYTF.

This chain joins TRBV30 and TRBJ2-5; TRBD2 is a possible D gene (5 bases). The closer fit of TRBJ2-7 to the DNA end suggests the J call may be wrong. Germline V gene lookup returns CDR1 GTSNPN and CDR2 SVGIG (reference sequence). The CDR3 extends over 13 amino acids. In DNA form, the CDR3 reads TGTGCCTGGAGTGTTTCAGAGGGCTACGAGCAGTACTTC. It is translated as CAWSVSEGYEQYF.

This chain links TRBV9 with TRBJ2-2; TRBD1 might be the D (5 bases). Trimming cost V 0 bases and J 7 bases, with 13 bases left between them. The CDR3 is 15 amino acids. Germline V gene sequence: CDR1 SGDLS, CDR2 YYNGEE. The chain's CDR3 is CASSVGGHIGGELFF. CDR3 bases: TGTGCCAGCAGCGTAGGTGGACATATCGGCGGGGAGCTGTTTTTT.

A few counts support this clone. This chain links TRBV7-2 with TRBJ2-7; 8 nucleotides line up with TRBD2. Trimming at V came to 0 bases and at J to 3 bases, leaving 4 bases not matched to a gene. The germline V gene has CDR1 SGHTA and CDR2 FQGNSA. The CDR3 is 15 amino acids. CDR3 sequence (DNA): TGTGCCAGCAGCTTAGCACTAGCGGAATACTACGAGCAGTACTTC. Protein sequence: CASSLALAEYYEQYF. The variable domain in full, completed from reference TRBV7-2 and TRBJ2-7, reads GAGVSQSPSNKVTEKGKDVELRCDPISGHTALYWYRQSLGQGLEFLIYFQGNSAPDKSGLPSDRFSAERTGGSVSTLTIQRTQQEDSAVYLCASSLALAEYYEQYFGPGTRLTVT.

This CDR3 is CASSEQGAGSPLHF. The CDR3 DNA reads as TGTGCCAGCAGTGAGCAGGGGGCTGGTTCACCCCTCCACTTT. This chain links TRBV2 with TRBJ1-6; 8 nucleotides align to TRBD1. Germline V gives CDR1 SNHLY, CDR2 FYNNEI. The V gene end was trimmed by 3 bases and the J gene end by 9 bases; junction bases not matched to a gene: 4. This CDR3 has 14 residues.

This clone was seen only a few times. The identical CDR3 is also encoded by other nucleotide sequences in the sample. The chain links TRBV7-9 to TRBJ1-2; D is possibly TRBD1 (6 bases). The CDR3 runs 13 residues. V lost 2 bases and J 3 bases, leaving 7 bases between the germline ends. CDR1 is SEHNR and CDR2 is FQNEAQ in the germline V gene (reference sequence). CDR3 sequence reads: CASSLQGYYGYTF. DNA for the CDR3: TGTGCCAGCAGCTTACAGGGGTACTATGGCTACACCTTC.

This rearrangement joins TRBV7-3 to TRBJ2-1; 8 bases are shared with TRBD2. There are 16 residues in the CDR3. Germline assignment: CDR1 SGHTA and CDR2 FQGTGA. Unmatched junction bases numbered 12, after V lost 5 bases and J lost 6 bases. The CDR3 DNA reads TGTGCCAGCAGCCCAAAAGCGGGACTAGGAGGCAATGAGCAGTTCTTC. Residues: CASSPKAGLGGNEQFF.

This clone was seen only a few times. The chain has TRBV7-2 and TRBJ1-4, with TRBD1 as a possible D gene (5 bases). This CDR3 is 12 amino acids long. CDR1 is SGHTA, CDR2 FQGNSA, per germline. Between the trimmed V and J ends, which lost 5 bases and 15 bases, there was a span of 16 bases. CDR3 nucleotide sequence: TGTGCCAGCAGCCCCTATGGGGCGCCGTTGTTTTTT. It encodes CASSPYGAPLFF.

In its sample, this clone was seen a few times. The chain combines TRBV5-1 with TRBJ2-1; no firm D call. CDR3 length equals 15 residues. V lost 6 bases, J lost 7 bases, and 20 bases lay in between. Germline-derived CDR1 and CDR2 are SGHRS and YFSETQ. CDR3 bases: TGCGCCAGCACCCCGCACCGGGCAGCTATAAATGAGCAGTTCTTC. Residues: CASTPHRAAINEQFF.

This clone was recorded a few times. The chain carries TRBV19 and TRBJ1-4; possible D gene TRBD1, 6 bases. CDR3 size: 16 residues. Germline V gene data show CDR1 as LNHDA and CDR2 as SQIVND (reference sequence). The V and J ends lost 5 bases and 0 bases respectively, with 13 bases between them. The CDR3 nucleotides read TGTGCCAGTAGTGCCGGGACACTCACAACTAATGAAAAACTGTTTTTT. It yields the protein CASSAGTLTTNEKLFF.

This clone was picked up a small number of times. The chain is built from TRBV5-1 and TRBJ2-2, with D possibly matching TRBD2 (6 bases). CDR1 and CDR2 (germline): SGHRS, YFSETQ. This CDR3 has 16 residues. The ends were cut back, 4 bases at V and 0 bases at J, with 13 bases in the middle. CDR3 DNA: TGCGCCAGCAGCCTTGGGCGGGGATCGAACACCGGGGAGCTGTTTTTT. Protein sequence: CASSLGRGSNTGELFF.

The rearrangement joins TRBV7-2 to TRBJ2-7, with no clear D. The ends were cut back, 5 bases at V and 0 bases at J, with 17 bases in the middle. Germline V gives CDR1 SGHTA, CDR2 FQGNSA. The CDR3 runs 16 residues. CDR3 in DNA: TGTGCCAGCAGCCCTATCAAACAAGCGAGCTCCTACGAGCAGTACTTC. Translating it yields CASSPIKQASSYEQYF.

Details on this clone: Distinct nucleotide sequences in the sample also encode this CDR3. CDR3 DNA sequence: TGTGCCTGGAGTGTAAGGGGACGCGAGCAGTACTTC. Translating gives CAWSVRGREQYF. V and J are TRBV30 and TRBJ2-7; the D call may be TRBD1 or TRBD2 (5 bases each). Germline assignment: CDR1 GTSNPN and CDR2 SVGIG (reference sequence). The CDR3 sequence is 12 residues long. V was trimmed by 0 bases and J by 6 bases, leaving 9 bases between them.

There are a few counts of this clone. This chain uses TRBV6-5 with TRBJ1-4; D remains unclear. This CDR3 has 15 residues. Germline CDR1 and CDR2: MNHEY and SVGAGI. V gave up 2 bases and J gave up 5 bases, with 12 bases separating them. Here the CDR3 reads CASSYEGRENEKLFF. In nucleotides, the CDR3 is TGTGCCAGCAGTTACGAGGGCAGAGAAAATGAAAAACTGTTTTTT.

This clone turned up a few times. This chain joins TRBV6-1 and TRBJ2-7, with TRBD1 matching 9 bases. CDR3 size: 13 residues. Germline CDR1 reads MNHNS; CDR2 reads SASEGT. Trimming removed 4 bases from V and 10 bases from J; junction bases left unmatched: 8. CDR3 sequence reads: CASSATDRGDQYF. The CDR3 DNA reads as TGTGCCAGCAGTGCCACGGACAGGGGCGATCAGTACTTC.